Below, 5 T cell receptor beta chains from the same sample are listed, as sequenced in a study of long-term antiretroviral therapy in people with HIV. Samples were assayed with immunoSEQ v3.0 at survey level. This table comes from immunoSEQ multiplex PCR, and its TCRdb copy is limited to in-frame clones, with some not included. The sample contains around 40,000 clones, approximately 86% of which appear only once. The starting material was unsorted PBMCs, obtained 0.1 years before starting antiretroviral therapy. These receptors were collected from a woman aged 45-60 years with HIV.

This clone was seen just once. The V gene is TRBV9, the J gene TRBJ2-1; D tentatively reads TRBD1 or TRBD2 (5 bases each). Germline V lookup: CDR1 SGDLS, CDR2 YYNGEE. Trimming took 0 bases from V and 4 from J, leaving 8 bases between them. There are 14 residues in the CDR3. CDR3 in DNA: TGTGCCAGCAGCGTAGGGGACCCTTACAATGAGCAGTTCTTC. Translating gives CASSVGDPYNEQFF.

J is TRBJ2-1 and V is TRBV11-2; D gene unclear. The germline V gene encodes CDR1 SGHAT and CDR2 FQNNGV. Trimming removed 1 base from V and 7 bases from J, with 5 bases in between. The CDR3 length is 12 residues. The CDR3 nucleotides read TGTGCCAGCAGCTTAGCTGGGAATGAGCAGTTCTTC. Amino acid sequence: CASSLAGNEQFF.

The chain joins TRBV7-2 to TRBJ1-5; 8 bases are a match to TRBD1. The J segment lost 5 bases and the V segment lost 1 base, leaving 7 bases of the junction unmatched. Germline V lookup: CDR1 SGHTA, CDR2 FQGNSA. The length of the CDR3 is 16 residues. The CDR3 DNA reads TGTGCCAGCAGCTTAGTGGGTCAGGGGGCCTATCAGCCCCAGCATTTT. Translating it yields CASSLVGQGAYQPQHF.

The J gene is TRBJ2-3, the V gene TRBV5-4; D is ambiguous. Trimming removed 2 bases from V and 6 bases from J, with 7 bases in between. Germline loops: CDR1 SGHNT, CDR2 YYREEE (reference sequence). The CDR3 extends over 12 amino acids. The CDR3 nucleotides are TGTGCCAGCAGCTTACCCCCGGATACGCAGTATTTT. Amino acid sequence: CASSLPPDTQYF.

The chain couples TRBV30 to TRBJ2-7; TRBD1 matches at 7 bases. This CDR3 region has 13 residues. Per the germline V gene, CDR1 is GTSNPN and CDR2 is SVGIG (reference sequence). V lost 2 bases, J lost 2 bases, and 3 bases stayed unmatched. This chain's CDR3 is CAWSRQGTYEQYF. The CDR3, as DNA: TGTGCCTGGAGTCGACAGGGCACCTACGAGCAGTACTTC.